The 21 T cell receptor beta chains reported below all come from one sample, sequenced in a study of shared clonotypes between healthy human individuals (dated by TCRdb to 2018 to 2020). The library was made by the immunoSEQ multiplex PCR assay. This is the immuneACCESS table as TCRdb keeps it, with only in-frame sequences that have V and J called. A part of the clones is gone; compared with another copy, unresolved V genes explain less than half, and the rest is unexplained. In this sample the table shows millions of clones, over 85% of which occur a single time. The ten largest make up approximately 0.4% of the sample. The sequenced sample consisted of naive CD4+ T cells from PBMCs. The cell subset or site label of this sample denotes: CD45RA+ positively selected. The receptors were gathered from a man in his late teens or twenties in good health. Some clones in this sample may be carry-over from other donors' samples.

The rearrangement uses TRBV5-6 and TRBJ2-2, with D unresolved. CDR1 is SGHDT, CDR2 YYEEEE, per germline. This CDR3 is 17 amino acids long. V lost 4 bases to trimming and J lost 0 bases, with 16 bases between them. CDR3 residues: CASSPLTSRPNTGELFF. Here the CDR3 DNA reads TGTGCCAGCAGCCCTCTGACCAGCCGCCCGAACACCGGGGAGCTGTTTTTT.

The V call is TRBV11-1, the J call TRBJ2-3, with 8 bases identical to TRBD2. This CDR3 is built from 16 residues. The ends lost 5 bases at V and 3 bases at J; junction bases unmatched: 10. Germline V gene data show CDR1 as SGHAT and CDR2 as FQDESV (reference sequence). The CDR3 loop is CASSPKAGAGTDTQYF. The CDR3 nucleotides are TGTGCCAGCAGCCCCAAAGCGGGAGCTGGGACAGATACGCAGTATTTT.

The chain links TRBV7-2 to TRBJ2-3, with D maybe TRBD1 (6 bases). Trimming left V 6 bases short and J 5 bases short, with 12 bases between. The CDR3 is 13 residues long. CDR1 and CDR2 (germline): SGHTA, FQGNSA. For the CDR3, the DNA is TGTGCCAGCAGTGTGGGGGCGAAAGATACGCAGTATTTT. It specifies CASSVGAKDTQYF.

This clone was detected only once. This chain links TRBV5-8 with TRBJ2-3; 8 bases line up with TRBD1. Germline V lookup: CDR1 SGHTS, CDR2 YDEGEE. J was trimmed by 3 bases and V by 6 bases; bases with no gene match: 15. This CDR3 comprises 17 residues. The CDR3 DNA reads as TGTGCCAGCACCCTAGGGCCCCAGGGGGCGCGGACAGATACGCAGTATTTT. This sequence encodes CASTLGPQGARTDTQYF.

The gene calls are TRBV4-1 and TRBJ2-7; D tentatively fits TRBD1 or TRBD2 (5 bases each). V lost 4 bases to trimming and J lost 3 bases, with 13 bases between them. The CDR3 loop spans 14 amino acids. Germline V gene data show CDR1 as MGHRA and CDR2 as YSYEKL. In nucleotides, the CDR3 is TGCGCCAGCAGCCGGGACCGCGGCCTCTACGAGCAGTACTTC. It encodes CASSRDRGLYEQYF.

The sample holds one count of this clone. The V gene is TRBV6-6, the J gene TRBJ1-3; D perhaps matches TRBD1 (5 bases). Between the trimmed V and J ends, which lost 5 bases and 4 bases, there was a span of 12 bases. The germline V gene encodes CDR1 MNHNY and CDR2 SVGAGI (reference sequence). The CDR3 covers 14 residues. CDR3: CASSAVGEGNTIYF. The CDR3 DNA is TGTGCCAGCAGTGCCGTGGGGGAAGGAAACACCATATATTTT.

The CDR3 DNA reads TGTGCCAGCAGCGTCGCGGCTAGCGGGAAGTCAGATACGCAGTATTTT. This gives the protein CASSVAASGKSDTQYF. This sequence joins TRBV9 and TRBJ2-3, with TRBD2 matching over 9 bases. The CDR3 contains 16 residues. CDR1 is SGDLS, CDR2 YYNGEE, per germline. J was trimmed by 4 bases and V by 2 bases; bases with no gene match: 8.

The V gene is TRBV25-1, the J gene TRBJ2-1; 8 positions match TRBD2. The CDR3 covers 15 residues. V shed 2 bases and J 8 bases; nucleotides not matched to a gene: 8. Germline lookup yields CDR1 MGHDK and CDR2 SYGVNS. The DNA of the CDR3 is TGTGCCAGCAGTGAACCGGCGGGAGGTGGAGATGAGCAGTTCTTC. As protein: CASSEPAGGGDEQFF.

On this clone: Other nucleotide sequences from this sample produce the same CDR3. The chain uses TRBV28 and TRBJ1-1, with D perhaps TRBD1 (5 bases). This CDR3 has 14 amino acids. Trimming removed 5 bases from V and 2 bases from J, with 12 bases in between. CDR1 MDHEN and CDR2 SYDVKM come from the germline V gene. The CDR3 bases are TGTGCCAGCAGTCTCCCTCAGGGCAACACTGAAGCTTTCTTT. Translating gives CASSLPQGNTEAFF.

The chain joins TRBV5-4 to TRBJ1-4; 8 bases are shared with TRBD1. The CDR3 spans 15 residues. Germline V lookup: CDR1 SGHNT, CDR2 YYREEE (reference sequence). The J segment lost 1 base and the V segment lost 3 bases, leaving 2 bases of the junction unmatched. The CDR3 reads CASSSDRETNEKLFF. CDR3 in DNA: TGTGCCAGCAGCTCGGACAGGGAAACTAATGAAAAACTGTTTTTT.

The CDR3 here is CASRGTLNALYGYTF. The CDR3 region has the DNA TGTGCCAGCAGGGGGACGCTTAACGCGCTATATGGCTACACCTTC. This chain links TRBV6-5 with TRBJ1-2; D is possibly TRBD1 (5 bases). The length of the CDR3 is 15 residues. Germline CDR1 reads MNHEY; CDR2 reads SVGAGI. V was clipped by 6 bases and J by 5 bases, with 19 bases between them.

The chain is built from TRBV5-1 and TRBJ1-4, with D possibly TRBD1 on 5 matching bases. CDR1 SGHRS and CDR2 YFSETQ come from the germline V gene. The ends were cut back, 4 bases at V and 8 bases at J, with 18 bases in the middle. The CDR3 runs 15 residues. The CDR3 bases are TGCGCCAGCAGCCCTACCGTGGAAAAGGGGGAAAAACTGTTTTTT. Amino acids: CASSPTVEKGEKLFF.

The gene calls are TRBV28 and TRBJ2-7; TRBD2 aligns across 7 bases. J gave up 3 bases and V 2 bases, and 13 bases lay outside the gene matches. CDR1 and CDR2 from the germline V gene are MDHEN and SYDVKM. CDR3 length: 17 amino acids. CDR3 sequence reads: CASSLTDWASGDYEQYF. The DNA for the CDR3 is TGTGCCAGCAGTTTAACTGATTGGGCTAGCGGAGACTACGAGCAGTACTTC.

J is TRBJ2-2 and V is TRBV10-3, with TRBD1 matching over 9 bases. The V and J ends lost 3 bases and 7 bases, in that order; junction bases with no gene match: 15. Germline V gene data show CDR1 as ENHRY and CDR2 as SYGVKD. CDR3 size: 18 residues. For the CDR3, the DNA is TGTGCCATCAGTGATCTGAAGGTCGGGACAGGGTATCTCGGGGAGCTGTTTTTT. Its protein product is CAISDLKVGTGYLGELFF.

J is TRBJ2-2 and V is TRBV4-3, with D uncertain. Trimming pared 0 bases from V and 7 bases from J, leaving 12 bases between. The CDR3 is made up of 15 amino acids. Looked up from germline, CDR1 is LGHNA and CDR2 is YSLEER. The CDR3 is CASSQDPWRGGELFF. CDR3 nucleotides: TGCGCCAGCAGCCAAGATCCCTGGCGTGGCGGGGAGCTGTTTTTT.

The rearrangement joins TRBV28 to TRBJ2-2; either TRBD1 or TRBD2 may fit D (6 bases each). V was shortened by 7 bases and J by 2 bases, with 20 bases between the two germline ends. The CDR3 consists of 17 residues. CDR1 is MDHEN, CDR2 SYDVKM, per germline. The CDR3, as DNA: TGTGCCAGCAACGACAGGTGGGGGGATCCTAACACCGGGGAGCTGTTTTTT. Translated, it gives CASNDRWGDPNTGELFF.

The rearrangement joins TRBV27 to TRBJ1-2, with D possibly matching TRBD1 (6 bases). From germline, CDR1 is MNHEY and CDR2 SMNVEV (reference sequence). V lost 3 bases to trimming and J lost 3 bases, with 11 bases between them. The CDR3 extends over 14 amino acids. CDR3 sequence reads: CASSLQAGDYGYTF. CDR3 in DNA: TGTGCCAGCAGTTTGCAGGCAGGGGACTATGGCTACACCTTC.

J is TRBJ2-2 and V is TRBV12-5; 10 positions agree with TRBD1. CDR3 length: 16 amino acids. From germline, CDR1 is LGHNT and CDR2 FRNRAP. J was trimmed by 3 bases and V by 4 bases; bases with no gene match: 5. The CDR3 loop is CASGSGQGTYTGELFF. As DNA, the CDR3 is TGTGCTAGTGGTTCGGGACAGGGGACCTACACCGGGGAGCTGTTTTTT.

J is TRBJ2-7 and V is TRBV11-3; D is unresolved. The germline gives CDR1 SGHNT, CDR2 YENEEA. Trimming shortened V by 4 bases and J by 5 bases, and 15 bases separated the two germline ends. There are 14 residues in the CDR3. CDR3 bases: TGTGCCAGCAGCTCCTCCTTCTCTGGGGACGAGCAGTACTTC. Protein product: CASSSSFSGDEQYF.

The J gene is TRBJ2-7, the V gene TRBV28; D perhaps matches TRBD1 (7 bases). V lost 5 bases to trimming and J lost 4 bases, with 18 bases between them. Germline V gives CDR1 MDHEN, CDR2 SYDVKM. The CDR3 totals 15 residues. CDR3 loop: CASSPQGGRSYEQYF. The DNA of the CDR3 is TGTGCCAGCAGTCCGCAGGGGGGTAGGTCTTACGAGCAGTACTTC.

This chain links TRBV6-6 with TRBJ2-3; D remains unclear. The germline V gene encodes CDR1 MNHNY and CDR2 SVGAGI (reference sequence). Trimming left V 4 bases short and J 1 base short, with 12 bases between. CDR3 length: 15 amino acids. The CDR3 spells CASSSGETRTDTQYF. In nucleotides, the CDR3 is TGTGCCAGCAGTTCTGGTGAGACACGCACAGATACGCAGTATTTT.